The sequence of this T cell receptor (beta chain) was determined in a study of regulatory T cells in long-lasting Graves disease. The CDR3 totals 13 residues. V lost 6 bases, J lost 6 bases, and 15 bases lay in between. Looked up from germline, CDR1 is MNHEY and CDR2 is SVGEGT. Both iRepertoire HTBI primers and Arm-PCR of CDR3 regions were used to build the TCR beta libraries. TCRdb fed the multiplex PCR reads into MiXCR, producing one record per CDR3 protein. The repertoire holds about 520,000 distinct CDR3 sequences, with about 12% as singletons. Study-level points and caveats: Persistent patients had a count of shared public clonotypes (over 2,500) that exceeded that of new patients (around 1,000).

Time point specified: newly diagnosed GD, antithyroid drugs for less than 3 months. After RNA was extracted from PBMCs, the TCR library was made from it. Criteria from the American Thyroid Association guidelines were applied to diagnose Graves' disease. This clonotype was detected only a few times. The antigen is not known. The same data also went into a second study, on T cells in Graves' hyperthyroidism and ophthalmopathy.

The source material was peripheral blood mononuclear cells (PBMCs), sampled at new diagnosis, from a patient treated with antithyroid drugs. The chain carries TRBV6-2 or TRBV6-3 and TRBJ2-7; perhaps TRBD2 as D (6 bases). The receptor comes from a woman in her thirties with Graves disease. The CDR3 reads CASSDPTSAEQYF. The CDR3 DNA sequence: TGTGCCAGCAGCGACCCGACTAGTGCCGAGCAGTACTTC.